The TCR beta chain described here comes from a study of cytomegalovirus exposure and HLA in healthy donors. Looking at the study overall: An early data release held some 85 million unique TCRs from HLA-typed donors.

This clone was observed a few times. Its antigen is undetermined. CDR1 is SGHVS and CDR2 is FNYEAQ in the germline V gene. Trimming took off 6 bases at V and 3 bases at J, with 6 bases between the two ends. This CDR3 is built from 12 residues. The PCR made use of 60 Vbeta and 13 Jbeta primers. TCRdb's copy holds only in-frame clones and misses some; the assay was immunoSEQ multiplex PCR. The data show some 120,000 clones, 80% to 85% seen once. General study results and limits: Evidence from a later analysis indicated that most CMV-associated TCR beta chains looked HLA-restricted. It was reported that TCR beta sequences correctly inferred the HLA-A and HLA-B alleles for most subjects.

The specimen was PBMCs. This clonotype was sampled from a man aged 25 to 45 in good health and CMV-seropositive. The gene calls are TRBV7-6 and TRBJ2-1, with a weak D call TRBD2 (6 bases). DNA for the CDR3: TGTGCCAGCAGGGGGGGCTACAATGAGCAGTTCTTC. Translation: CASRGGYNEQFF.